The 5 T cell receptor beta chains reported below all come from one sample, sequenced in a study of blood T cells in healthy people across ages. Sample-barcoded 5' priming and a J-beta primer mix drove a second PCR of 7 to 11 cycles. TCRdb passed the 5' RACE reads through MiXCR, listing each CDR3 protein once. This table holds fewer than 800,000 distinct CDR3 sequences, over 45% found once. Sequencing was performed on blood. The origin of the receptors is a woman aged 60 to 75 in good health.

The rearrangement uses TRBV7-2 and TRBJ2-3; tentatively, D is TRBD2 (6 bases). Germline CDR1 reads SGHTA; CDR2 reads FQGNSA. Trimming took off 0 bases at V and 6 bases at J, with 16 bases between the two ends. This CDR3 is 16 amino acids long. The CDR3 reads CASSLAAGRTSDTQYF. The CDR3 DNA follows: TGTGCCAGCAGCTTAGCAGCGGGTAGAACGTCGGATACGCAGTATTTT.

The gene calls are TRBV6-2 or TRBV6-3 and TRBJ2-1, with TRBD2 identical over 11 bases. The CDR3 has 12 amino acids. V dropped 6 bases and J dropped 12; count of bases not matched to a gene: 4. Germline V gene sequence: CDR1 MNHEY, CDR2 SVGEGT. CDR3 region: CASRTSGKRQFF. The CDR3 nucleotides are TGTGCCAGCAGGACTAGCGGGAAGAGGCAGTTCTTC.

The table lists this clonotype with a few counts. The chain links TRBV7-9 to TRBJ2-7, with 11 bases aligning to TRBD1. The germline V gene has CDR1 SEHNR and CDR2 FQNEAQ (reference sequence). Unmatched junction bases numbered 11, after V lost 7 bases and J lost 0 bases. CDR3 length: 17 residues. CDR3 loop: CASNELPGTGGSYEQYF. The CDR3 DNA reads TGTGCCAGCAACGAACTACCCGGGACAGGGGGCTCCTACGAGCAGTACTTC.

This chain joins TRBV7-2 and TRBJ1-5; the D gene is possibly TRBD1 (6 bases). The germline V gene has CDR1 SGHTA and CDR2 FQGNSA. Trimming pared 2 bases from V and 2 bases from J, leaving 10 bases between. The CDR3 contains 15 residues. CDR3 region: CASSLSRGGNQPQHF. The CDR3 bases are TGTGCCAGCAGCTTATCCAGGGGCGGCAATCAGCCCCAGCATTTT.

The chain uses TRBV3-1 and TRBJ2-7; D is ambiguous. V gave up 2 bases and J gave up 4 bases, with 15 bases separating them. This CDR3 spans 15 amino acids. CDR1 is LGHDT, CDR2 YNNKEL, per germline (reference sequence). The CDR3 spells CASSQPSVSTYEQYF. The CDR3 DNA reads as TGTGCCAGCAGCCAACCTTCAGTTTCTACTTACGAGCAGTACTTC.